This T cell receptor beta chain emerged from a study of CD8 T cells in Susac syndrome. The CDR3 consists of 14 residues. In germline, CDR1 is SNHLY, CDR2 FYNNEI. Trimming pared 6 bases from V and 0 bases from J, leaving 12 bases between. Reverse transcription of about 0.45 to 1 ug RNA was carried out with random hexamers. TCRdb re-called the immunoSEQ multiplex PCR reads with MiXCR, one entry per CDR3 protein. The sample gives 100,000 to 150,000 distinct CDR3 sequences, approximately 96% of which show up once; over 0.07% is in the top ten. The sample was CD4+ T cells from PBMCs. This receptor was taken from a human donor in good health. The V call is TRBV2, the J call TRBJ2-7; D is undetermined. CDR3 DNA sequence: TGTGCCAGCAGCGTTAGCCAGGTCTCCTACGAGCAGTACTTC. Its translation is CASSVSQVSYEQYF.